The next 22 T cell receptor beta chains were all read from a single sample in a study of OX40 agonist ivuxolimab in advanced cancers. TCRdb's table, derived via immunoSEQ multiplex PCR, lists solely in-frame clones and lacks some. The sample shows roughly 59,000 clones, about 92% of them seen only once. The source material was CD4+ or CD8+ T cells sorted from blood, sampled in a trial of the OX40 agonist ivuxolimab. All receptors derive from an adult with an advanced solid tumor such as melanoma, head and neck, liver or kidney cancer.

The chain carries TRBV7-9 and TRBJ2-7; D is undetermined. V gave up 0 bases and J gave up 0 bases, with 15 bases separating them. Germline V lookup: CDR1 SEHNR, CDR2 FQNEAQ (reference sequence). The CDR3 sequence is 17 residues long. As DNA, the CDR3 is TGTGCCAGCAGCTTAGCGCCAGGTGAAACCCACTCCTACGAGCAGTACTTC. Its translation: CASSLAPGETHSYEQYF.

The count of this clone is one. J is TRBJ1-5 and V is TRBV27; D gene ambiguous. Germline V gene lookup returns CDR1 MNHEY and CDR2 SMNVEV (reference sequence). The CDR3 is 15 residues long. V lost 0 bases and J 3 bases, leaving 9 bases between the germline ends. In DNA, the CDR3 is TGTGCCAGCAGTTTATCGGACCCCCACAATCAGCCCCAGCATTTT. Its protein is CASSLSDPHNQPQHF.

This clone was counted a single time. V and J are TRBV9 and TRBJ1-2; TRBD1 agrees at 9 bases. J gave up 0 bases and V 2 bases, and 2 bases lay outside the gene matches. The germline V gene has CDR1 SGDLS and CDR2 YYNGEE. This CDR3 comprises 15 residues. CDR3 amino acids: CASSVGTGSNYGYTF. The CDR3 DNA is TGTGCCAGCAGCGTCGGGACAGGGTCTAACTATGGCTACACCTTC.

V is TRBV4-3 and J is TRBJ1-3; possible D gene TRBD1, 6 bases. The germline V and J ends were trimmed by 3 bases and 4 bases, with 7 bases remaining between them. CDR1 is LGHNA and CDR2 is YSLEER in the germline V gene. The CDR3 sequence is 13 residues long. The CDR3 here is CASSQGGGNTIYF. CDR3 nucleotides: TGCGCCAGCAGCCAGGGGGGCGGAAACACCATATATTTT.

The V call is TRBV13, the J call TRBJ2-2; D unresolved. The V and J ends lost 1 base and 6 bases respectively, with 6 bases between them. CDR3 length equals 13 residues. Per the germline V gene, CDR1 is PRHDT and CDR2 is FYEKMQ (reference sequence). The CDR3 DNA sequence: TGTGCCAGCAGCTTAGTCAGGTCCGGGGAGCTGTTTTTT. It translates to CASSLVRSGELFF.

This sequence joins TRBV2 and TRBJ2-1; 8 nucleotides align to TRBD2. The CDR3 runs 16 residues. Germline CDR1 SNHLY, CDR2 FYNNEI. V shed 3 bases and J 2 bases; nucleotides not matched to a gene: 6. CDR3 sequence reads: CASSDPERGPYNEQFF. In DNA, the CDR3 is TGTGCCAGCAGTGATCCCGAGCGGGGGCCCTACAATGAGCAGTTCTTC.

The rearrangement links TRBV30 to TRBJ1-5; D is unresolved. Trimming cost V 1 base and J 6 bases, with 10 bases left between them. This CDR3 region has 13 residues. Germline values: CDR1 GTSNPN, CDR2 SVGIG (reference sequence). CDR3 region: CAWSAGWSQPQHF. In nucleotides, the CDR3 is TGTGCCTGGAGTGCGGGCTGGAGTCAGCCCCAGCATTTT.

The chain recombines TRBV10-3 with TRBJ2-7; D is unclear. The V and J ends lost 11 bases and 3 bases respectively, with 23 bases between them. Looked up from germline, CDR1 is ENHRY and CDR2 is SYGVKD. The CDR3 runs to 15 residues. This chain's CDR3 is CAVESRGDPNYEQYF. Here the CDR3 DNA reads TGTGCCGTCGAATCTCGTGGAGATCCAAACTACGAGCAGTACTTC.

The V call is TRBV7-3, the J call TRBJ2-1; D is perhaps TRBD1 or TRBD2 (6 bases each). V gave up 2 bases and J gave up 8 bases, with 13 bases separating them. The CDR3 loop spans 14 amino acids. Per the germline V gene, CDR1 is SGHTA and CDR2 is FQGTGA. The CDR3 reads CASSLGGGGDEQFF. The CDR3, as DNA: TGTGCCAGCAGCTTAGGAGGGGGAGGTGATGAGCAGTTCTTC. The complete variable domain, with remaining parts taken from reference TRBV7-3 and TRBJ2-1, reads GAGVSQTPSNKVTEKGKYVELRCDPISGHTALYWYRQSLGQGPEFLIYFQGTGAADDSGLPNDRFFAVRPEGSVSTLKIQRTERGDSAVYLCASSLGGGGDEQFFGPGTRLTVL.

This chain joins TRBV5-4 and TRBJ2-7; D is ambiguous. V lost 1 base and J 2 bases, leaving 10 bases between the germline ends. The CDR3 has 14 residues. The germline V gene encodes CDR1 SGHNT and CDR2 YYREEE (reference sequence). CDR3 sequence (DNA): TGTGCCAGCAGCTTGAACTGGGCCCCCTACGAGCAGTACTTC. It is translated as CASSLNWAPYEQYF.

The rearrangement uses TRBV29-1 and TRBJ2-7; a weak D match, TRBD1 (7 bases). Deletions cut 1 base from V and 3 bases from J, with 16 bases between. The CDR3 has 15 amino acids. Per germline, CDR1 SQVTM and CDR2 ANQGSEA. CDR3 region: CSVEVAGTESYEQYF. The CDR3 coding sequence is TGCAGCGTTGAAGTCGCGGGGACAGAAAGCTACGAGCAGTACTTC.

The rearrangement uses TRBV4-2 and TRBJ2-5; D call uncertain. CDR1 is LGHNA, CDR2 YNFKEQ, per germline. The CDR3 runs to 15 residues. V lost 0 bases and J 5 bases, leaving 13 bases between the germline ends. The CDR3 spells CASSQDEEGRETQYF. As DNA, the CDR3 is TGTGCCAGCAGCCAAGATGAAGAAGGCCGGGAGACCCAGTACTTC.

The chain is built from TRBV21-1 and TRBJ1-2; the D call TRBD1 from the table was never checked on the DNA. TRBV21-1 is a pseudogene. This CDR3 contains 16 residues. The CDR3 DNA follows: TGTGCCAGCAGCCCTCCTCCAGGGGGCGGAAACTATGGCTACACCTTC. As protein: CASSPPPGGGNYGYTF.

The CDR3 loop reads CASSLDRGGGSPLHF. The CDR3 nucleotides read TGTGCCAGCAGCTTAGATCGAGGGGGAGGGTCACCCCTCCACTTT. The rearrangement links TRBV11-2 to TRBJ1-6; D is possibly TRBD1 (6 bases). Germline V gene sequence: CDR1 SGHAT, CDR2 FQNNGV. The CDR3 is made up of 15 amino acids. Trimming pared 0 bases from V and 10 bases from J, leaving 13 bases between.

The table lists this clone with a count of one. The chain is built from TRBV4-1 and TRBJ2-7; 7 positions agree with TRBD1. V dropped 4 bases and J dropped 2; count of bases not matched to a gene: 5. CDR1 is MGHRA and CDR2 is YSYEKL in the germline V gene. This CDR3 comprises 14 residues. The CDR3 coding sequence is TGCGCCAGCAGCCCCCGGGACAGAACCTACGAGCAGTACTTC. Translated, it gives CASSPRDRTYEQYF.

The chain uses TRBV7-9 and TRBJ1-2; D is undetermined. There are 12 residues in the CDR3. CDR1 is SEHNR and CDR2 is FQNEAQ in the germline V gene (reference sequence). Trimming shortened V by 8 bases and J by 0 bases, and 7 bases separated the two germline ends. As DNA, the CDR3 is TGTGCCAGCTTGGCAACTAACTATGGCTACACCTTC. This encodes CASLATNYGYTF.

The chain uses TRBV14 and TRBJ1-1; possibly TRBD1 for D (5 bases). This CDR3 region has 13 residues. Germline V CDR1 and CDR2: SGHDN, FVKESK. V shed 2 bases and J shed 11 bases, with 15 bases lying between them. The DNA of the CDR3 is TGTGCCAGCAGCCAAAGGGGTCGGGGGGAGGCTTTCTTT. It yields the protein CASSQRGRGEAFF. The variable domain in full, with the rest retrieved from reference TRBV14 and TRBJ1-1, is EAGVTQFPSHSVIEKGQTVTLRCDPISGHDNLYWYRRVMGKEIKFLLHFVKESKQDESGMPNNRFLAERTGGTYSTLKVQPAELEDSGVYFCASSQRGRGEAFFGQGTRLTVV.

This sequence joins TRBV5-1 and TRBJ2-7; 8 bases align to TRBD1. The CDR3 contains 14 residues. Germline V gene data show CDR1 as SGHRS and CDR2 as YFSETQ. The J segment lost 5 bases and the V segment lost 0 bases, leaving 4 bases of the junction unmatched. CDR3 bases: TGCGCCAGCAGCTTGGACAGGGGGTTCCACGAGCAGTACTTC. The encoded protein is CASSLDRGFHEQYF. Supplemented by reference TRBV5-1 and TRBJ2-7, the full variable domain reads KAGVTQTPRYLIKTRGQQVTLSCSPISGHRSVSWYQQTPGQGLQFLFEYFSETQRNKGNFPGRFSGRQFSNSRSEMNVSTLELGDSALYLCASSLDRGFHEQYFGPGTRLTVT.

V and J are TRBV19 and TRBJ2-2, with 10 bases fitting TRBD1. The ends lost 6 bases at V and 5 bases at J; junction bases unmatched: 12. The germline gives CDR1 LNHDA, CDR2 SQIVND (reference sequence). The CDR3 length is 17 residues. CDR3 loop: CASSPDRGRYSTGELFF. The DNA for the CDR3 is TGTGCCAGTAGCCCTGACAGGGGGCGGTATAGTACCGGGGAGCTGTTTTTT. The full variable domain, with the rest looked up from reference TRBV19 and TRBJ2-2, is DGGITQSPKYLFRKEGQNVTLSCEQNLNHDAMYWYRQDPGQGLRLIYYSQIVNDFQKGDIAEGYSVSREKKESFPLTVTSAQKNPTAFYLCASSPDRGRYSTGELFFGEGSRLTVL.

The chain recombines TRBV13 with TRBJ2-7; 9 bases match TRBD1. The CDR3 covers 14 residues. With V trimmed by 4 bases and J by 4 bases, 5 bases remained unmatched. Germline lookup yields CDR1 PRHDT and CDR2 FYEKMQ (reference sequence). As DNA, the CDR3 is TGTGCCAGCAGCTCACGACAGGGGGTGTACGAGCAGTACTTC. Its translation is CASSSRQGVYEQYF.

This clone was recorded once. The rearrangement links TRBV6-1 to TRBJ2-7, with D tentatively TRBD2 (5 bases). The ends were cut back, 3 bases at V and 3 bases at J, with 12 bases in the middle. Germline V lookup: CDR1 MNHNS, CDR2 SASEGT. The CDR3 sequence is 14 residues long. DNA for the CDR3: TGTGCCAGCAGTGAGTACGCGAGGGACTACGAGCAGTACTTC. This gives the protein CASSEYARDYEQYF.

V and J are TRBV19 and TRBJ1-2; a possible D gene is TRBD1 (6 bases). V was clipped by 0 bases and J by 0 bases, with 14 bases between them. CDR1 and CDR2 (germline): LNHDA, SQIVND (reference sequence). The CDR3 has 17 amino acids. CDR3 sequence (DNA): TGTGCCAGTAGTATAGATCCCGGGGACATACCTAACTATGGCTACACCTTC. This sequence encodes CASSIDPGDIPNYGYTF.